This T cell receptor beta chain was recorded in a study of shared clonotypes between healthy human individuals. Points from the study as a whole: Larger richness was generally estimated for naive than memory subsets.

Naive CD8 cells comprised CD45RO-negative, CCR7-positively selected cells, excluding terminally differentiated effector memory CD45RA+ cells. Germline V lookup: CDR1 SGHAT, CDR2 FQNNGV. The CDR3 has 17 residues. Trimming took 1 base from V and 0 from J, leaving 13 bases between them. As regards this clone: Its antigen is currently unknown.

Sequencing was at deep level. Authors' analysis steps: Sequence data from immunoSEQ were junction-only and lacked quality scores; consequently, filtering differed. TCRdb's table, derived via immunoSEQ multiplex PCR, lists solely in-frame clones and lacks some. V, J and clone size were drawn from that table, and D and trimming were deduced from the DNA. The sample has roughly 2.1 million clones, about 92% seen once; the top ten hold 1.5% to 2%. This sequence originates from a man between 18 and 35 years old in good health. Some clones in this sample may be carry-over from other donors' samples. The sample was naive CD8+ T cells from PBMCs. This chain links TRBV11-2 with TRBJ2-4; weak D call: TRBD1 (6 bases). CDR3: CASSLAQGPLAKNIQYF. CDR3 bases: TGTGCCAGCAGCTTAGCACAGGGACCTCTAGCCAAAAACATTCAGTACTTC.